The next 8 T cell receptor beta chains were all read from a single sample in a study of regulatory T cells in long-lasting Graves disease. The time point was: newly diagnosed GD, antithyroid drugs for less than 3 months. Researchers made the TCR library from RNA that was extracted from PBMCs. iRepertoire HTBI primers and Arm-PCR of CDR3 regions built TCR beta libraries. MiXCR, applied by TCRdb to the multiplex PCR reads, yields one record per CDR3 protein. The profile shows 510,000 or so distinct CDR3 sequences, about 12% of them singletons. These records were also assigned to another study, of T cells in Graves' hyperthyroidism and ophthalmopathy.

Material: peripheral blood mononuclear cells (PBMCs), obtained at new diagnosis, from a patient treated with antithyroid drugs. These TCRs come from a woman in her 30s with Graves disease.

In this sample, this clonotype turned up many times. The chain combines TRBV19 with TRBJ2-5, with a weak D call TRBD1 (6 bases). With 9 bases removed from V and 1 base from J, the gap between germline ends came to 18 bases. The CDR3 runs 15 residues. Germline V gene data show CDR1 as LNHDA and CDR2 as SQIVND (reference sequence). The CDR3 region has the DNA TGTGCCAGCAAGCCGCACAGGGCTATCCAAGAGACCCAGTACTTC. This translates into CASKPHRAIQETQYF.

This clonotype occurred many times. The CDR3 reads CASSLVAGGYSYEQYF. The CDR3 region has the DNA TGCGCCAGCAGCTTGGTGGCAGGGGGCTACTCCTACGAGCAGTACTTC. The chain carries TRBV5-1 and TRBJ2-7; 8 bases line up with TRBD1. The V segment lost 0 bases and the J segment 0 bases; nucleotides outside the gene matches: 5. The CDR3 contains 16 residues. CDR1 is SGHRS and CDR2 is YFSETQ in the germline V gene.

This clonotype showed up many times. The chain combines TRBV5-1 with TRBJ1-1, with D hard to call. V was clipped by 1 base and J by 1 base, with 11 bases between them. The CDR3 covers 15 residues. Germline V lookup: CDR1 SGHRS, CDR2 YFSETQ. Written as DNA, the CDR3 is TGCGCCAGCAGCTTGTTGGAGGCTCGGAACACTGAAGCTTTCTTT. The encoded protein is CASSLLEARNTEAFF.

This clonotype has a handful of counts. J is TRBJ1-5 and V is TRBV19; 7 bases agree with TRBD1. J lost 5 bases, V lost 3 bases, and 7 bases had no gene match. This CDR3 region has 15 residues. Germline V gives CDR1 LNHDA, CDR2 SQIVND (reference sequence). CDR3 protein: CASSIHQGEYQPQHF. DNA of the CDR3: TGTGCCAGTAGTATTCACCAGGGGGAGTATCAGCCCCAGCATTTT.

This clonotype was detected ten times or more. V gene TRBV6-2 or TRBV6-3 combines with J gene TRBJ2-1; D assignment may be TRBD1 or TRBD2 (5 bases each). Trimming took off 2 bases at V and 7 bases at J, with 9 bases between the two ends. This CDR3 region has 13 residues. Per germline, CDR1 MNHEY and CDR2 SVGEGT. CDR3 residues: CASSYGGPNEQFF. CDR3 DNA: TGTGCCAGCAGTTACGGGGGTCCGAATGAGCAGTTCTTC.

This clonotype was picked up many times. V is TRBV5-1 and J is TRBJ1-1; 10 bases fit TRBD1. Per the germline V gene, CDR1 is SGHRS and CDR2 is YFSETQ. Trimming removed 4 bases from V and 9 bases from J; junction bases left unmatched: 6. The CDR3 contains 13 residues. CDR3 protein: CASSRQGADQAFF. The CDR3 DNA reads TGCGCCAGCAGCAGACAGGGGGCGGACCAAGCTTTCTTT.

This clonotype was found a few times. The V gene is TRBV6-2 or TRBV6-3, the J gene TRBJ2-7, with 9 bases aligning to TRBD1. Germline CDR1 and CDR2: MNHEY and SVGEGT. J gave up 4 bases and V 7 bases, and 8 bases lay outside the gene matches. The CDR3 contains 14 residues. The CDR3 here is CASNKQGARYEQYF. The CDR3 coding sequence is TGTGCCAGCAATAAACAGGGGGCGAGGTACGAGCAGTACTTC.

Ten or more counts support this clonotype. This sequence joins TRBV27 and TRBJ2-1; TRBD2 matches at 7 bases. J was trimmed by 8 bases and V by 5 bases; bases with no gene match: 18. CDR3 size: 17 residues. CDR1 MNHEY and CDR2 SMNVEV come from the germline V gene (reference sequence). The CDR3 nucleotides read TGTGCCAGCAGTCCTCACGGGAGACTAGCCGATAGTGATGAGCAGTTCTTC. Translated, it gives CASSPHGRLADSDEQFF.